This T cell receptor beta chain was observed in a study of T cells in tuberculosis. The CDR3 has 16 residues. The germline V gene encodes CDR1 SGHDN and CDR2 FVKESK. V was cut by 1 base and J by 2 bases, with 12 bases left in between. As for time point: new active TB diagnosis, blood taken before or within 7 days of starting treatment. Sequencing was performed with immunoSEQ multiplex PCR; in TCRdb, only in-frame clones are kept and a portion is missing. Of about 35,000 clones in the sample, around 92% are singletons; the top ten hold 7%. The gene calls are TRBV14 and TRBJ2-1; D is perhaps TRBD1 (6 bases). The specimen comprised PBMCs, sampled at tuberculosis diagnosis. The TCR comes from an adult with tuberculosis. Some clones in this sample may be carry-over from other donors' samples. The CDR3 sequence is CASSQAGQGPYNEQFF. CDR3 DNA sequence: TGTGCCAGCAGCCAAGCCGGCCAGGGGCCCTACAATGAGCAGTTCTTC.